These 17 T cell receptor beta chains originate from one sample sequenced in a study of T cells in Graves' hyperthyroidism and ophthalmopathy. Amplified TCR beta CDR3 regions came from RNA transcripts. First-round RT-PCR with HTBI primers amplified the TCR CDR3 region. TCRdb ran MiXCR on the multiplex PCR reads and lists one entry per CDR3 protein. The table records over 500,000 distinct CDR3 sequences, 12% to 15% of them present only once. The sequenced material came from blood. Receptor source: a woman in her forties with Graves' hyperthyroidism.

The chain has TRBV4-1 and TRBJ2-1; D unresolved. Germline lookup yields CDR1 MGHRA and CDR2 YSYEKL. Trimming took 0 bases from V and 0 from J, leaving 9 bases between them. The CDR3 consists of 16 residues. CDR3: CASSQEDVSSYNEQFF. CDR3 sequence (DNA): TGCGCCAGCAGCCAAGAGGACGTCAGCTCCTACAATGAGCAGTTCTTC.

The sample holds many counts of this clonotype. The chain is built from TRBV28 and TRBJ2-3, with TRBD2 matching 8 bases. The CDR3 sequence is 17 residues long. V shed 3 bases, J shed 2 bases, and the junction held 10 bases outside the gene matches. Germline V gene lookup returns CDR1 MDHEN and CDR2 SYDVKM. The CDR3 protein is CASSLRAGEAYTDTQYF. CDR3 coding DNA: TGTGCCAGCAGTTTGCGAGCGGGAGAGGCGTACACAGATACGCAGTATTTT. Full variable domain (missing parts from reference TRBV28 and TRBJ2-3): DVKVTQSSRYLVKRTGEKVFLECVQDMDHENMFWYRQDPGLGLRLIYFSYDVKMKEKGDIPEGYSVSREKKERFSLILESASTNQTSMYLCASSLRAGEAYTDTQYFGPGTRLTVL.

In this sample, this clonotype turned up many times. The chain links TRBV28 to TRBJ2-1; 7 nucleotides agree with TRBD1. The ends lost 5 bases at V and 8 bases at J; junction bases unmatched: 6. This CDR3 contains 13 residues. From germline, CDR1 is MDHEN and CDR2 SYDVKM. CDR3 in DNA: TGTGCCAGCAGTCCCTACAGGGGACATGAGCAGTTCTTC. Translated: CASSPYRGHEQFF.

This clonotype was observed at least ten times. Its ends do not fully match the called genes, so a read error is possible. The CDR3 here is CASSLDVYEQYF. CDR3 nucleotide sequence: TGTGCCAGCAGTTTAGATGTCTACGAGCAGTACTTC. This chain connects TRBV5-1 to TRBJ2-7; D not certain. The CDR3 extends over 12 amino acids. The germline V gene encodes CDR1 SGHRS and CDR2 YFSETQ.

This clonotype has a count of ten or more. This rearrangement joins TRBV6-6 to TRBJ2-5; tentatively, D is TRBD2 (5 bases). The length of the CDR3 is 15 residues. The germline V gene has CDR1 MNHNY and CDR2 SVGAGI (reference sequence). Trimming left V 0 bases short and J 5 bases short, with 13 bases between. The DNA for the CDR3 is TGTGCCAGCAGTTACTCCTATGGGAGAGGCGAGACCCAGTACTTC. Protein sequence: CASSYSYGRGETQYF.

The chain uses TRBV29-1 and TRBJ2-7; 7 bases align to TRBD2. Looked up from germline, CDR1 is SQVTM and CDR2 is ANQGSEA. Trimming took 1 base from V and 5 from J; bases not matched to a gene: 5. This CDR3 has 13 residues. The CDR3 DNA sequence: TGCAGCGTTGAAGCACCGGGACTAAACGAGCAGTACTTC. This sequence encodes CSVEAPGLNEQYF.

Points on this clonotype: A much larger clone lies one base from this, so it may be a read error. V and J are TRBV7-9 and TRBJ2-7; 9 bases map to TRBD1. CDR1 is SEHNR and CDR2 is FQNEAQ in the germline V gene (reference sequence). V lost 8 bases to trimming and J lost 1 base; unmatched junction nucleotides: 3. This CDR3 spans 13 amino acids. CDR3 nucleotides: TGTGCCAGCGGGACAGGGATTTCCTACGAGCAGTACTTC. This sequence encodes CASGTGISYEQYF.

This clonotype was observed a few times. The rearrangement joins TRBV6-1 to TRBJ1-2; tentative D call: TRBD1 (5 bases). CDR1 is MNHNS and CDR2 is SASEGT in the germline V gene. CDR3 length: 12 residues. Trimming removed 7 bases at V and 8 bases at J, with 14 bases between. This CDR3 reads CASTKDIRGYTF. The DNA for the CDR3 is TGTGCCAGCACCAAGGACATAAGGGGCTACACCTTC.

This clonotype was seen ten or more times. The chain joins TRBV7-9 to TRBJ1-1, with D maybe TRBD1 (6 bases). Trimming shortened V by 4 bases and J by 1 base, and 7 bases separated the two germline ends. Germline V gene lookup returns CDR1 SEHNR and CDR2 FQNEAQ (reference sequence). The CDR3 covers 13 residues. CDR3 amino acids: CASSSGQNTEAFF. The DNA for the CDR3 is TGTGCCAGCAGCTCGGGACAGAACACTGAAGCTTTCTTT.

This clonotype was detected ten times or more. The V call is TRBV11-2, the J call TRBJ2-7; weak D call: TRBD2 (6 bases). The CDR3 is 13 residues long. From germline, CDR1 is SGHAT and CDR2 FQNNGV. V was clipped by 1 base and J by 7 bases, with 11 bases between them. CDR3 sequence reads: CASSLVRAGEQYF. In nucleotides, the CDR3 is TGTGCCAGCAGCTTAGTTAGGGCGGGAGAGCAGTACTTC.

This clonotype has at least ten counts. The junction and the germline gene differ at one end; a read error may be behind it. The CDR3 bases are TGTGCCAGCAGTTCCACCAGGGAGAGGGATTTT. Encoded protein: CASSSTRERDF. The J gene is TRBJ1-5, the V gene TRBV28; possibly TRBD1 for D (5 bases). Germline V gene sequence: CDR1 MDHEN, CDR2 SYDVKM. This CDR3 has 11 amino acids.

There are many counts of this clonotype. The chain links TRBV7-2 to TRBJ2-3; possible D gene TRBD2, 6 bases. Germline CDR1 and CDR2: SGHTA and FQGNSA. V was cut by 0 bases and J by 5 bases, with 9 bases left in between. The CDR3 runs to 14 residues. In DNA, the CDR3 is TGTGCCAGCAGCTTAGCGGGAGGAGTAGATACGCAGTATTTT. The encoded protein is CASSLAGGVDTQYF.

The chain has TRBV20-1 and TRBJ2-2, with D possibly matching TRBD1 (5 bases). There are 14 residues in the CDR3. Trimming removed 6 bases at V and 5 bases at J, with 16 bases between. Per the germline V gene, CDR1 is DFQATT and CDR2 is SNEGSKA (reference sequence). The CDR3 DNA is TGCAGTGCCCCTAACGCTAGGGGAACCGGGGAGCTGTTTTTT. This translates into CSAPNARGTGELFF.

The chain is built from TRBV28 and TRBJ1-2; D possibly corresponds to TRBD1 (6 bases). The V gene's germline CDR1 is MDHEN and CDR2 SYDVKM. The CDR3 contains 15 residues. Trimming removed 2 bases at V and 4 bases at J, with 14 bases between. This chain's CDR3 is CASSLVRGGGYGYTF. In DNA, the CDR3 is TGTGCCAGCAGTTTAGTCAGGGGTGGGGGCTATGGCTACACCTTC.

This clonotype was seen at least ten times. J is TRBJ1-5 and V is TRBV12-3 or TRBV12-4; D is unresolved. Trimming stripped 6 bases from V and 0 bases from J, with 9 bases between. The CDR3 is made up of 14 amino acids. The CDR3 protein is CASSRRRSNQPQHF. In DNA form, the CDR3 reads TGTGCCAGCAGCCGCCGACGTAGCAATCAGCCCCAGCATTTT.

The chain couples TRBV28 to TRBJ1-5; 7 bases match TRBD1. V gave up 6 bases and J gave up 2 bases; unmatched junction bases: 7. The CDR3 consists of 15 residues. CDR1 is MDHEN and CDR2 is SYDVKM in the germline V gene. CDR3 protein: CASSQRGLGNQPQHF. The CDR3 DNA is TGTGCCAGCAGCCAAAGGGGGCTGGGCAATCAGCCCCAGCATTTT.

Only a few counts were recorded for this clonotype. The V gene is TRBV20-1, the J gene TRBJ2-2; 10 positions match TRBD2. Germline loops: CDR1 DFQATT, CDR2 SNEGSKA (reference sequence). This CDR3 spans 16 amino acids. V gave up 2 bases and J gave up 2 bases; unmatched junction bases: 5. Written as DNA, the CDR3 is TGCAGTGCTAGACCTAGCGGGAGCCGTAACACCGGGGAGCTGTTTTTT. Protein sequence: CSARPSGSRNTGELFF.